The 2 T cell receptor beta chains listed next were all sequenced from one sample in a study of cytomegalovirus exposure and HLA in healthy donors. The PCR ran on 60 Vbeta and 13 Jbeta primers. The protocol was immunoSEQ multiplex PCR, while the TCRdb copy is restricted to in-frame clones and leaves out a portion. The sample lists roughly 200,000 clones; about 80% were seen once. The sequenced material came from PBMCs. The receptors were gathered from a woman between 25 and 40 years old in good health and CMV-seropositive.

The chain links TRBV9 to TRBJ2-5; maybe TRBD2 (6 bases). The CDR3 is 15 residues long. From germline, CDR1 is SGDLS and CDR2 YYNGEE. The V end was cut by 4 bases, the J end by 5 bases, with 18 bases between. CDR3 nucleotide sequence: TGTGCCAGCAGCCCAAGAGAGGGCGGGGTGGAGACCCAGTACTTC. Encoded protein: CASSPREGGVETQYF.

The J gene is TRBJ2-2, the V gene TRBV5-5; TRBD2 agrees at 9 bases. J was trimmed by 5 bases and V by 2 bases; bases with no gene match: 7. CDR1 SGHKS and CDR2 YYEKEE come from the germline V gene (reference sequence). The CDR3 runs to 16 residues. CDR3 nucleotides: TGTGCCAGCAGCTTCCGTCTAGCGGGACCTACCGGGGAGCTGTTTTTT. This codes for CASSFRLAGPTGELFF.